This TCR beta chain is drawn from a study of PD-L1 blockade in urothelial cancer. Study-level information: At some point between 2013 and 2015, patients got going on atezolizumab, taking 1,200 mg intravenously every 3 weeks. Bladder-origin urothelial cancer in males described about nine tenths of the roughly 29 patients.

The time point denotes: peripheral blood 6 weeks after treatment start. Synthetically made TCR analog templates were put into each PCR as spikes. The repertoire was sequenced with immunoSEQ multiplex PCR; TCRdb's copy has only in-frame clones and lacks some. The sample lists some 110,000 clones, about 91% occurring once. The specimen comprised PBMCs, sampled around atezolizumab (anti-PD-L1) treatment. The receptor comes from a man aged 60 to 75 with urothelial cancer.

CDR3 loop: CATSRDYLEAGELFF. The CDR3 nucleotides are TGTGCCACCAGCAGAGATTACTTAGAAGCCGGGGAGCTGTTTTTT. This chain uses TRBV15 with TRBJ2-2; no firm D call. V was clipped by 0 bases and J by 6 bases, with 11 bases between them. The CDR3 has 15 residues. Germline V gene sequence: CDR1 LNHNV, CDR2 YYDKDF (reference sequence).